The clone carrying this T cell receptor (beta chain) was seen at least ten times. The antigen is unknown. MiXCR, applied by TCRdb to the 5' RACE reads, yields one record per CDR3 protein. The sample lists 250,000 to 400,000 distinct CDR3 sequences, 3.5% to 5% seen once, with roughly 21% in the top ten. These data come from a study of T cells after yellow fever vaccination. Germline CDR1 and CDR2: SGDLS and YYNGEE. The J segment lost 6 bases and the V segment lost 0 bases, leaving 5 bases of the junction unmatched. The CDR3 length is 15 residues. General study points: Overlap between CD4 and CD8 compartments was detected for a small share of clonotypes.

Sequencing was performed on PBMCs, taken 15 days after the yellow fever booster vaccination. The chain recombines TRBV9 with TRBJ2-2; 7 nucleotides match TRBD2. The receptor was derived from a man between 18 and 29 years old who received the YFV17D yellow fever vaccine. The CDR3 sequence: CASSVEWLAAGELFF. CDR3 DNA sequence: TGTGCCAGCAGCGTAGAATGGCTAGCGGCCGGGGAGCTGTTTTTT.